A single sample gave rise to the 6 T cell receptor beta chains below, sequenced in a study of regulatory T cells in long-lasting Graves disease. Arm-PCR of CDR3 regions with iRepertoire HTBI primers generated TCR beta libraries. TCRdb re-called the multiplex PCR reads through MiXCR, storing one row per CDR3 protein. The repertoire holds 350,000 to 500,000 distinct CDR3 sequences, with 16% as singletons. Regarding time point: newly diagnosed GD, antithyroid drugs for less than 3 months. The TCR library was prepared using RNA isolated from PBMCs. These records were also assigned to another study, of T cells in Graves' hyperthyroidism and ophthalmopathy.

The source was peripheral blood mononuclear cells (PBMCs), collected at new diagnosis, from a patient treated with antithyroid drugs. The receptors were gathered from a woman younger than 30 with Graves disease.

The chain has TRBV3-1 and TRBJ2-7; D unresolved. Trimming pared 1 base from V and 3 bases from J, leaving 7 bases between. Germline V gene sequence: CDR1 LGHDT, CDR2 YNNKEL (reference sequence). The CDR3 consists of 13 residues. CDR3 region: CASSQGYSYEQYF. CDR3 nucleotide sequence: TGTGCCAGCAGCCAAGGTTACAGCTACGAGCAGTACTTC.

This clonotype showed up many times. As DNA, the CDR3 is TGTGCCAGCAGTTTCGTCGCCCCTACTGAAGCTTTCTTT. Translated, it gives CASSFVAPTEAFF. V gene TRBV28 combines with J gene TRBJ1-1, with unresolved D. The germline gives CDR1 MDHEN, CDR2 SYDVKM. V was pared by 3 bases and J by 5 bases, with 10 bases between. CDR3 size: 13 residues.

As regards this clonotype: It may be a read error: a sequence one base away is much more abundant. This chain joins TRBV12-3 or TRBV12-4 and TRBJ2-3, with 7 bases that match TRBD1. With the DNA end fitting TRBJ1-1 better, the J assignment may be wrong. This CDR3 has 14 residues. The CDR3 nucleotides are TGTGCCAGCAGTATTAGACAGGGCAACACTCAAGCTTTCTTT. Translated: CASSIRQGNTQAFF.

Regarding this clonotype: With a much larger clone just one base away, this may be a read error. V is TRBV28 and J is TRBJ2-7, with D possibly TRBD1 on 5 matching bases. Trimming removed 5 bases at V and 2 bases at J, with 16 bases between. Germline V CDR1 and CDR2: MDHEN, SYDVKM. CDR3 size: 15 residues. In nucleotides, the CDR3 is TGTGCCAGCAGTGGGTCTAAGGGGCGCCCCTACGAGCAGTACTTC. Translated: CASSGSKGRPYEQYF.

In this sample, this clonotype turned up many times. The chain combines TRBV20-1 with TRBJ2-7; D is unclear. This CDR3 has 14 residues. Germline CDR1 and CDR2: DFQATT and SNEGSKA (reference sequence). Trimming shortened V by 6 bases and J by 4 bases, and 19 bases separated the two germline ends. For the CDR3, the DNA is TGCAGTGCCAACGCACTCAGCCTTTCTTACGAGCAGTACTTC. This gives the protein CSANALSLSYEQYF.

The sample holds many counts of this clonotype. V and J are TRBV28 and TRBJ2-5; 10 bases line up with TRBD2. The CDR3 spans 16 residues. The junction had 10 bases not matched to a gene; V was cut back by 6 bases and J by 3 bases. Germline V lookup: CDR1 MDHEN, CDR2 SYDVKM. The CDR3: CASSLWLAGGKETQYF. The CDR3 DNA follows: TGTGCCAGCAGCTTGTGGTTAGCGGGAGGAAAAGAGACCCAGTACTTC.